The sequence of this T cell receptor (beta chain) was determined in a study of T-cell memory formation after mild COVID-19. Study-wide results and caveats: Contracting clones from day 15 to 85 had balanced CD4/CD8; later expanders favoured CD4+. Pre-infection memory already had some responding clones, implying cross-reactive memory joined.

V gave up 6 bases and J gave up 1 base, with 12 bases separating them. Germline CDR1 ENHRY, CDR2 SYGVKD. The CDR3 length is 14 residues. TCRdb recomputed calls from the 5' RACE reads with MiXCR, one row per CDR3 protein. The sample holds a few hundred thousand distinct CDR3 sequences, over 8.5% seen once. This clonotype was seen a few times. The antigen remains undetermined. Specimen: PBMCs or a T cell subset sorted from them (not recorded which). The V gene is TRBV10-3, the J gene TRBJ1-1; no reliable D call. This TCR derives from a man aged 18 to 29 who had mild COVID-19 (a few samples of this study predate the infection). Cell type and time point are not known. The CDR3 region has the DNA TGTGCCATCAGCAAGCGGGTACAGAACACTGAAGCTTTCTTT. Translating gives CAISKRVQNTEAFF.